The T cell receptor beta chain described here comes from a study of shared clonotypes between healthy human individuals. Assay used: immunoSEQ multiplex PCR; TCRdb lists only in-frame clones, some missing. The data show about 960,000 clones, approximately 80% seen once. This CDR3 has 13 residues. Trimming pared 7 bases from V and 5 bases from J, leaving 14 bases between. Germline CDR1 is MDHEN and CDR2 is SYDVKM. The chain carries TRBV28 and TRBJ2-5; D might be TRBD1 (5 bases). The clonotype originates from a man in his late teens or twenties in good health. Sequences were obtained from memory CD4+ T cells sorted from blood. This sample's subset: CD45RA-negative fraction. CDR3 DNA: TGTGCCAGCACCAAATCAGGGTGGGAGACCCAGTACTTC. Amino acids: CASTKSGWETQYF.